Included here is one T cell receptor (beta chain) sequence, with context. The germline gives CDR1 MGHRA, CDR2 YSYEKL. The CDR3 loop spans 13 amino acids. The V gene lost 3 bases and the J gene lost 4 bases, with 10 bases spanning the gap. Only in-frame clones appear in the TCRdb table, and some are missing; sequencing was by immunoSEQ multiplex PCR. The sample has about 58,000 clones, around 79% seen once; the top ten hold 1% to 1.5%. This sample was included in a study of OX40 agonist ivuxolimab in advanced cancers. Study in general: Age averaged around 54 years (range roughly 23 to 80), and 82.7% were male.

Sampling of blood occurred at baseline, cycle 4 day 1, and cycle 7 day 1. This clonotype was sampled from an adult with an advanced solid tumor such as melanoma, head and neck, liver or kidney cancer. This chain links TRBV4-1 with TRBJ2-7; D remains unclear. The sample consisted of CD4+ or CD8+ T cells sorted from blood, taken in a trial of the OX40 agonist ivuxolimab. CDR3 sequence: CASSHVGKYEQYF. The CDR3 region has the DNA TGCGCCAGCAGCCACGTAGGAAAGTACGAGCAGTACTTC.